The T cell receptor (beta chain) under discussion was sequenced for a study of T cells in localized non-small cell lung cancer. Regarding the study as a whole: Elevated circulating T cell density in blood was associated with longer overall survival. Appearing in adjacent lung were a median roughly 59 of the top 100 tumor clones. Uninvolved adjacent lung showed higher T cell clonality than tumor. Multi-region tumor sequencing was not done, so intratumor heterogeneity could not be excluded.

Points on this clone: Its specificity is not known.

Profiling relied on immunoSEQ multiplex PCR, and the TCRdb table lists in-frame clones only, not all of them. The sample lists tens of thousands of clones; 75% to 90% were seen once. This CDR3 has 17 residues. Germline assignment: CDR1 SGHAT and CDR2 FQNNGV. V was clipped by 3 bases and J by 0 bases, with 18 bases between them. The starting material was peripheral blood, obtained before any cancer treatment. J is TRBJ2-7 and V is TRBV11-2; D perhaps matches TRBD2 (5 bases). The receptor comes from a male donor at least 60 years old with stage III squamous cell lung carcinoma. In DNA form, the CDR3 reads TGTGCCAGCAGCTTCTTCCCCCGGACTGGCAGCTCCTACGAGCAGTACTTC. Its translation is CASSFFPRTGSSYEQYF.